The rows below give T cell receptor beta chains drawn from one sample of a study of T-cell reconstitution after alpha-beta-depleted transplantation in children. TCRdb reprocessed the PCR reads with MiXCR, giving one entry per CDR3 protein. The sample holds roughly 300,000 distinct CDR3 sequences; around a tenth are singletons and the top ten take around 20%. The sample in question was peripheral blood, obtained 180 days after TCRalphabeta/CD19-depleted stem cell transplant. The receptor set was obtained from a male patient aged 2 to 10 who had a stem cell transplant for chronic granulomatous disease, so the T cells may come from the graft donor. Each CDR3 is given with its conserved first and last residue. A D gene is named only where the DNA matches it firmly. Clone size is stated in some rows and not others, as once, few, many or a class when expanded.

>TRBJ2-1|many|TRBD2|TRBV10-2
CASSESTSGRRVDEQFF
TGCGCCAGCAGTGAGTCTACTAGCGGGAGGAGGGTCGATGAGCAGTTCTTC
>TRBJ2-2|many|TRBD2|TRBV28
CASRLAGVLAGELFF
TGTGCCAGCAGACTAGCGGGAGTTCTGGCCGGGGAGCTGTTTTTT
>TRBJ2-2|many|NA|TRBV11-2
CASSLDRARANTGELFF
TGTGCCAGCAGCTTAGATCGGGCCAGGGCGAACACCGGGGAGCTGTTTTTT
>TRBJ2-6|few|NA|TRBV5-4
CASSLTTALPGANVLTF
TGTGCCAGCAGCTTGACGACAGCTCTCCCTGGGGCCAACGTCCTGACTTTC
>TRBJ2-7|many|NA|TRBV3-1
CASSQEGGRDEQYF
TGTGCCAGCAGCCAAGAAGGGGGTCGGGACGAGCAGTACTTC
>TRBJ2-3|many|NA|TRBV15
CAAGTDTQYF
TGTGCCGCGGGGACGGATACGCAGTATTTT
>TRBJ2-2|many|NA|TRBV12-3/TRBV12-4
CASSEQFANTGELFF
TGTGCCAGCAGCGAACAGTTCGCGAACACCGGGGAGCTGTTTTTT
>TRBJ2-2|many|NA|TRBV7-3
CASSASRTGELFF
TGTGCCAGCAGCGCCTCTAGGACCGGGGAGCTGTTTTTT
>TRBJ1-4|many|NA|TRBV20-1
CSATSLIQGEKLFF
TGCAGTGCTACTTCCCTCATACAGGGAGAAAAACTGTTTTTT
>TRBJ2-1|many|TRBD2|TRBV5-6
CASSLSAQRLAFYNEQFF
TGTGCCAGCAGCTTGTCCGCCCAGAGACTAGCGTTTTACAATGAGCAGTTCTTC
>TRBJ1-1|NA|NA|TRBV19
CASSMAWMNTEAFF
TGTGCCAGTAGTATGGCTTGGATGAACACTGAAGCTTTCTTT
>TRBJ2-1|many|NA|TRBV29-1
CSVDLGYEQFF
TGCAGCGTTGACCTTGGGTATGAGCAGTTCTTC
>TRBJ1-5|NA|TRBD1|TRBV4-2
CASSRGQGVSNQPQHF
TGTGCCAGCAGCCGCGGACAGGGGGTTAGCAATCAGCCCCAGCATTTT
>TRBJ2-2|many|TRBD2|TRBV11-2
CASSERLAGGPTTGELFF
TGTGCCAGCAGCGAGAGACTAGCGGGAGGACCGACCACCGGGGAGCTGTTTTTT
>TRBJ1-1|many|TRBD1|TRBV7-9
CASSTDRGGEDTEAFF
TGTGCCAGCAGCACTGACAGGGGAGGAGAGGACACTGAAGCTTTCTTT
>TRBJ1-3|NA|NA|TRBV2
CASSLPVPSFSGNTIYF
TGTGCCAGCAGTCTCCCCGTGCCGTCCTTCTCTGGAAACACCATATATTTT
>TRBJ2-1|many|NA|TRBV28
CASSYWKGYNEQFF
TGTGCCAGCAGTTACTGGAAAGGCTACAATGAGCAGTTCTTC
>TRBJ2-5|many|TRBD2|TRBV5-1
CASSRGEEGQETQYF
TGCGCCAGCAGCCGGGGGGAGGAGGGTCAAGAGACCCAGTACTTC
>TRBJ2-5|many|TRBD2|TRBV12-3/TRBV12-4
CASSQTSGRETQYF
TGTGCCAGCAGCCAGACTAGCGGGAGGGAGACCCAGTACTTC
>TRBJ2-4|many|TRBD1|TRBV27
CASSRTGQGEIQYF
TGTGCCAGCAGTCGGACGGGACAGGGTGAAATTCAGTACTTC
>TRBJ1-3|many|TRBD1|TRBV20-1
CSAGTGWSGNTIYF
TGCAGTGCAGGGACAGGGTGGTCTGGAAACACCATATATTTT
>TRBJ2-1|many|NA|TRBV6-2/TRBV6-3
CASSSVVSSYNEQFF
TGTGCCAGCAGTTCAGTTGTGAGCTCCTACAATGAGCAGTTCTTC
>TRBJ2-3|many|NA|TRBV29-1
CSVENRVTDTQYF
TGCAGCGTTGAAAACAGGGTAACAGATACGCAGTATTTT
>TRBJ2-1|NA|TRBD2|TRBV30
CAWAETSDYNEQFF
TGTGCCTGGGCGGAGACTAGCGACTACAATGAGCAGTTCTTC
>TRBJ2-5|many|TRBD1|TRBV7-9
CASSLELTGRQETQYF
TGTGCCAGCAGCCTGGAGTTGACAGGGAGACAAGAGACCCAGTACTTC
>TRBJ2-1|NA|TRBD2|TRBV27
CASSTAGGPYNEQFF
TGTGCCAGCAGTACAGCGGGAGGACCTTACAATGAGCAGTTCTTC
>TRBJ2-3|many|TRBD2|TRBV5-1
CASSLTSGVSDTQYF
TGCGCCAGCAGCTTAACTAGCGGGGTCTCAGATACGCAGTATTTT
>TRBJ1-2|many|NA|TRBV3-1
CASSQDGLDGDGYTF
TGTGCCAGCAGCCAAGACGGACTTGATGGGGATGGCTACACCTTC
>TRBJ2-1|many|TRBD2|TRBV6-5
CASSYLIAGSYNEQFF
TGTGCCAGCAGTTACTTAATAGCGGGATCGTACAATGAGCAGTTCTTC
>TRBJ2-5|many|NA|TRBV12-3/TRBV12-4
CASSLKGVGTQYF
TGTGCCAGCAGTTTAAAGGGGGTTGGGACCCAGTACTTC
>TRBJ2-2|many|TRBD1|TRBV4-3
CASSQDRVLAGELFF
TGCGCCAGCAGCCAGGACAGGGTTTTGGCCGGGGAGCTGTTTTTT
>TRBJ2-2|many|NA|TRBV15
CAVGTGTRGGELFF
TGTGCCGTAGGGACCGGTACCCGGGGCGGGGAGCTGTTTTTT
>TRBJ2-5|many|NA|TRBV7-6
CASSLQGQVTQYF
TGTGCCAGCAGCTTACAGGGCCAAGTGACCCAGTACTTC
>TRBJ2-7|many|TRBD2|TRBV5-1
CASSLGLAASYEQYF
TGCGCCAGCAGCTTGGGGCTAGCGGCCTCCTACGAGCAGTACTTC
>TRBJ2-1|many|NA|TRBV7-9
CASSPSPEQFF
TGTGCCAGCAGCCCCTCGCCCGAGCAGTTCTTC
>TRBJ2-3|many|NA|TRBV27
CASTSRVRTDTQYF
TGTGCCAGCACGTCTCGGGTACGCACAGATACGCAGTATTTT
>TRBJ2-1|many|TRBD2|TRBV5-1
CASSLLTSGSSYNEQFF
TGCGCCAGCAGCTTGTTAACTAGCGGGAGCTCCTACAATGAGCAGTTCTTC
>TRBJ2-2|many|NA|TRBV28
CASIQPGQAGTGELFF
TGTGCCAGCATCCAACCCGGTCAGGCGGGCACCGGGGAGCTGTTTTTT
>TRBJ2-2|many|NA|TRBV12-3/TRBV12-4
CASSLVPGNTGELFF
TGTGCCAGCAGTTTAGTTCCCGGGAACACCGGGGAGCTGTTTTTT
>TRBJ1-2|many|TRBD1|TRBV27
CASARDRINSYYGYTF
TGTGCCAGCGCCCGGGACAGAATAAACTCCTACTATGGCTACACCTTC
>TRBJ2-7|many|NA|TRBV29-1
CSVDSVGGGSEQYF
TGCAGCGTTGATAGCGTGGGGGGAGGAAGCGAGCAGTACTTC
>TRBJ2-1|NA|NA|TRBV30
CAWSLHNEQFF
TGTGCCTGGAGTTTGCACAATGAGCAGTTCTTC
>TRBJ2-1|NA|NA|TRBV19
CASTRSRPPAVEQFF
TGTGCCAGTACACGTTCCAGACCCCCGGCGGTTGAGCAGTTCTTC
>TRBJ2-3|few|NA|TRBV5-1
CASSPSSAADTQYF
TGCGCCAGCAGCCCTAGTAGCGCGGCAGATACGCAGTATTTT
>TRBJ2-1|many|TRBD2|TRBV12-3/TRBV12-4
CASSLAGGFFEQFF
TGTGCCAGCAGTCTGGCGGGAGGTTTTTTTGAGCAGTTCTTC
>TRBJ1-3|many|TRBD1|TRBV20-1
CSAVQGTVWGNTIYF
TGCAGTGCTGTACAGGGGACGGTGTGGGGAAACACCATATATTTT
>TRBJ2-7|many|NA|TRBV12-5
CASGLVPSGRSYEQYF
TGTGCTAGTGGTTTGGTACCGTCAGGAAGGTCCTACGAGCAGTACTTC
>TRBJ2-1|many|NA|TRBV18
CASRTLNNEQFF
TGTGCCAGCAGAACCCTAAACAATGAGCAGTTCTTC
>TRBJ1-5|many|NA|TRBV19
CASSTPSGGRGWPQHF
TGTGCCAGTAGCACCCCATCGGGGGGCAGAGGCTGGCCCCAGCATTTT
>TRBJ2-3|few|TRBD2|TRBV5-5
CASSETSGSWKGADTQYF
TGTGCCAGCAGCGAGACTAGCGGGAGTTGGAAGGGCGCAGATACGCAGTATTTT
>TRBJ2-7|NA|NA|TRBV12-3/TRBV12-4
CASGAGGENPSYEQYF
TGTGCCAGCGGCGCTGGGGGAGAAAACCCTTCCTACGAGCAGTACTTC
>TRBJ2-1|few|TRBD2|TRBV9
CASSVGPSGGSLNNEQFF
TGTGCCAGCAGCGTAGGCCCCTCGGGCGGGAGTCTGAACAATGAGCAGTTCTTC
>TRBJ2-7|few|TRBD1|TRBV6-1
CASSELGQGYEQYF
TGTGCCAGCAGTGAACTGGGACAGGGTTACGAGCAGTACTTC
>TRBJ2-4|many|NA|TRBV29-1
CSVETTKNIQYF
TGCAGCGTTGAAACAACCAAAAACATTCAGTACTTC
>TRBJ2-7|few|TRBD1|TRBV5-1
CASSSTGGSLYEQYF
TGCGCCAGCAGCTCAACAGGGGGCAGTCTATACGAGCAGTACTTC
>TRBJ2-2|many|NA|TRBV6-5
CASSYTIHGERNTGELFF
TGTGCCAGCAGTTACACCATCCATGGGGAGAGGAACACCGGGGAGCTGTTTTTT
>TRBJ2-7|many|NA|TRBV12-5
CASGFRGYEQYF
TGTGCTAGTGGTTTTAGGGGTTACGAGCAGTACTTC
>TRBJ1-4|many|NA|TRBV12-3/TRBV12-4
CASTSFRTNEKLFF
TGTGCCAGCACCTCTTTTAGAACTAATGAAAAACTGTTTTTT
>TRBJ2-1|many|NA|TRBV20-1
CSASRPGFSYNEQFF
TGCAGTGCTAGTCGTCCGGGGTTCTCCTACAATGAGCAGTTCTTC